These T cell receptor beta chains were read from a single sample in a study of post-analysis software for immune sequencing data. TCRdb called the PCR reads again in MiXCR, with one record for every CDR3 protein. The data hold about 500,000 distinct CDR3 sequences, with 40% to 55% observed a single time. Source material: blood. The receptors were sampled from a girl under 18 with multiple sclerosis. The CDR3 runs from the conserved cysteine through the conserved F or W. Each record gives: J gene, V gene, CDR3 protein.

TRBJ2-3 TRBV5-1 CASSPGQASDTQYF
TRBJ1-4 TRBV12-3/TRBV12-4 CASSLGRRSGTNEKLFF
TRBJ2-1 TRBV6-5 CASSYLGGGSYNEQFF
TRBJ2-7 TRBV7-3 CASSLKEGPYEQYF
TRBJ2-3 TRBV18 CASSPPSVPVTDTQYF
TRBJ2-3 TRBV7-3 CASSLLPGPKLSGRGTDTQYF
TRBJ2-1 TRBV4-2 CASSQRPSGGEYSTDEQFF
TRBJ2-7 TRBV12-3/TRBV12-4 CASRSGTTYEQYF
TRBJ2-1 TRBV11-2 CASSLMWALAGLNEQFF
TRBJ1-2 TRBV4-1 CASSQAGDYGYTF
. TRBV7-2 CASSLEAGHEQYF
TRBJ2-1 TRBV5-1 CASSSGTDYNEQFF
TRBJ1-1 TRBV6-2/TRBV6-3 CASSYPGTGVTEAFF
. TRBV7-3 CASSRGQGGEQYF
TRBJ1-1 TRBV4-2 CASSQEGPWGLNTEAFF
TRBJ1-1 TRBV5-1 CASSSGPNEHTEAFF
TRBJ2-1 TRBV7-2 CASSLGSGHYNEQFF
TRBJ2-1 TRBV7-3 CASTPGEAHEQFF
TRBJ2-3 TRBV7-3 CASSPLRGRTTDTQYF
TRBJ2-5 TRBV7-9 CASQGGQETQYF
TRBJ1-1 TRBV19 CASRQGASNTEAFF
TRBJ1-2 TRBV12-3/TRBV12-4 CASSLWGLDGYTF
. TRBV15 CATSRDPEGGIQYF
TRBJ1-2 TRBV7-9 CASSLSQGNYGYTF
TRBJ1-1 TRBV20-1 CSARDSEGTDTEAFF
TRBJ2-3 TRBV5-5 CASSLDGSSTDTQYF
TRBJ1-1 TRBV7-3 CASSSDNDGAFF
TRBJ1-5 TRBV20-1 CSARAPDRDSNQPQHF
TRBJ1-1 TRBV25-1 CASSEWDTNEKVSEAFF
TRBJ2-1 TRBV5-1 CASSLGVAANEQFF
TRBJ2-5 TRBV28 CASRLGETTQETQYF
TRBJ2-5 TRBV5-8 CASSPLAGRLQETQYF
TRBJ2-4 TRBV20-1 CSAREFGSGGTIQYF
. TRBV20-1 CSAREVAGGYEQYF
TRBJ2-2 TRBV29-1 CSVAGAYANTGELFF
TRBJ2-1 TRBV7-9 CASSLGGLTSASRNEQFF
TRBJ1-6 TRBV5-1 CASGVDYNSPRHF
TRBJ2-3 TRBV5-1 CASSFQGPDTQYF
TRBJ2-7 TRBV6-5 CASSYSKAYEQYF
TRBJ2-3 TRBV6-5 CASTYSGETTDTQYF
TRBJ2-3 TRBV7-8 CASSLPSYGTDTQYF
TRBJ2-7 TRBV27 CASRGTGNLGEQYF
TRBJ2-1 TRBV15 CATRRESYNEQFF